Following are 21 T cell receptor beta chains from one sample sequenced in a study of T cell responses to AZD1222 COVID-19 vaccine. Clones were sequenced by immunoSEQ multiplex PCR, and TCRdb holds only the in-frame ones, with some missing. Altogether about 140,000 clones are present, 90% to 95% being singletons, with the ten largest covering around 1%. The specimen was peripheral blood, collected on day 0 of MenACWY control vaccination. The receptors derive from an adult in good health.

The chain uses TRBV2 and TRBJ1-2; D is ambiguous. V lost 6 bases, J lost 8 bases, and 16 bases lay in between. Germline V gene lookup returns CDR1 SNHLY and CDR2 FYNNEI. CDR3 size: 13 residues. CDR3 DNA: TGTGCCAGCAGCCCTGGGCGGGTTAAGGGCTACACCTTC. It codes for CASSPGRVKGYTF.

The chain recombines TRBV5-1 with TRBJ2-5; 10 nucleotides align to TRBD2. The CDR3 length is 17 residues. The ends lost 0 bases at V and 2 bases at J; junction bases unmatched: 7. Germline CDR1 and CDR2: SGHRS and YFSETQ. This CDR3 reads CASSLALTSGTQETQYF. CDR3 DNA sequence: TGCGCCAGCAGCTTGGCCCTAACTAGCGGGACTCAAGAGACCCAGTACTTC.

This rearrangement joins TRBV5-4 to TRBJ1-5; the D gene is possibly TRBD1 (6 bases). CDR3 size: 13 residues. Trimming removed 0 bases from V and 9 bases from J, with 10 bases in between. The germline CDR1 and CDR2 sequences are SGHNT and YYREEE (reference sequence). The CDR3 protein is CASSLDRATPQHF. The CDR3 coding sequence is TGTGCCAGCAGCTTGGACAGGGCGACGCCCCAGCATTTT.

CDR3 nucleotides: TGTGCCAGCAGGCTTCAGGGTCTGGGGGCTGAAGCTTTCTTT. It codes for CASRLQGLGAEAFF. The chain recombines TRBV28 with TRBJ1-1; a possible D gene is TRBD1 (5 bases). Trimming took off 6 bases at V and 6 bases at J, with 17 bases between the two ends. Germline V gene sequence: CDR1 MDHEN, CDR2 SYDVKM. The CDR3 has 14 amino acids.

The chain combines TRBV18 with TRBJ1-3, with a tentative D call TRBD1 (5 bases). The V gene's germline CDR1 is KGHSH and CDR2 LQKENI. The V gene lost 3 bases and the J gene lost 2 bases, with 17 bases spanning the gap. The CDR3 is 17 amino acids. Here the CDR3 reads CASSPLPVRDAGNTIYF. The CDR3 nucleotides read TGTGCCAGCTCACCTCTCCCTGTCAGGGACGCTGGAAACACCATATATTTT. The variable domain in full, with the rest retrieved from reference TRBV18 and TRBJ1-3, is NAGVMQNPRHLVRRRGQEARLRCSPMKGHSHVYWYRQLPEEGLKFMVYLQKENIIDESGMPKERFSAEFPKEGPSILRIQQVVRGDSAAYFCASSPLPVRDAGNTIYFGEGSWLTVV.

In nucleotides, the CDR3 is TGTGCCAGTAGTATAACCCGGACAGCCGGCTACACCTTC. Protein: CASSITRTAGYTF. The chain has TRBV19 and TRBJ1-2, with a weak D call TRBD1 (6 bases). CDR3 length equals 13 residues. CDR1 LNHDA and CDR2 SQIVND come from the germline V gene (reference sequence). Trimming took off 2 bases at V and 8 bases at J, with 12 bases between the two ends.

This chain joins TRBV5-1 and TRBJ1-1; possible D gene TRBD1, 6 bases. Per the germline V gene, CDR1 is SGHRS and CDR2 is YFSETQ. Trimming shortened V by 4 bases and J by 4 bases, and 17 bases separated the two germline ends. CDR3 size: 15 residues. The CDR3 is CASSPGGGASTEAFF. In DNA form, the CDR3 reads TGCGCCAGCAGCCCTGGGGGGGGCGCGAGCACTGAAGCTTTCTTT.

The genes are TRBV6-1 and TRBJ1-5, with no clear D. The germline CDR1 and CDR2 sequences are MNHNS and SASEGT. Trimming cost V 2 bases and J 5 bases, with 13 bases left between them. The CDR3 loop spans 15 amino acids. This CDR3 reads CASSEYPTRDQPQHF. The CDR3 coding sequence is TGTGCCAGCAGTGAATACCCGACTAGGGATCAGCCCCAGCATTTT.

The V and J genes are TRBV2 and TRBJ2-2; 11 nucleotides align to TRBD2. Germline CDR1 SNHLY, CDR2 FYNNEI. Trimming removed 6 bases from V and 7 bases from J; junction bases left unmatched: 10. The CDR3 has 16 residues. In nucleotides, the CDR3 is TGTGCCAGCAGGGCAACACTAGCGGGAGTTCTCGGGGAGCTGTTTTTT. The encoded protein is CASRATLAGVLGELFF.

The chain has TRBV5-6 and TRBJ2-3; D remains unclear. The length of the CDR3 is 13 residues. Germline V gives CDR1 SGHDT, CDR2 YYEEEE. The V gene lost 0 bases and the J gene lost 4 bases, with 6 bases spanning the gap. The CDR3 sequence: CASSLGVPDTQYF. The DNA of the CDR3 is TGTGCCAGCAGCTTGGGGGTCCCAGATACGCAGTATTTT.

This clone was detected a few times. CDR3: CAARDRGLRGYTF. CDR3 sequence (DNA): TGTGCCGCCCGGGACAGGGGTTTGCGCGGCTACACCTTC. The V call is TRBV7-3, the J call TRBJ1-2; 10 bases fit TRBD1. The CDR3 is 13 residues long. The V gene's germline CDR1 is SGHTA and CDR2 FQGTGA. The ends lost 11 bases at V and 8 bases at J; junction bases unmatched: 11.

The chain combines TRBV2 with TRBJ2-5; D uncertain. The germline gives CDR1 SNHLY, CDR2 FYNNEI. The CDR3 is made up of 12 amino acids. Between the trimmed V and J ends, which lost 5 bases and 0 bases, there was a span of 4 bases. The CDR3 region is CASSLYQETQYF. The CDR3 DNA follows: TGTGCCAGCAGTTTGTACCAAGAGACCCAGTACTTC.

This clone was detected only once. This chain's CDR3 is CASSQGGGYTF. The CDR3 bases are TGTGCCAGCTCACAGGGAGGTGGCTACACCTTC. The chain combines TRBV2 with TRBJ1-2; D is perhaps TRBD1 (6 bases). This CDR3 is built from 11 residues. Germline assignment: CDR1 SNHLY and CDR2 FYNNEI. The germline V and J ends were trimmed by 8 bases and 7 bases, with 11 bases remaining between them.

The chain uses TRBV5-1 and TRBJ1-2; 7 bases line up with TRBD1. The junction had 6 bases not matched to a gene; V was cut back by 5 bases and J by 2 bases. The CDR3 extends over 14 amino acids. Germline V gene lookup returns CDR1 SGHRS and CDR2 YFSETQ. The CDR3 here is CASSSGGPNYGYTF. Here the CDR3 DNA reads TGCGCCAGCAGTTCAGGGGGTCCAAACTATGGCTACACCTTC.

The chain employs TRBV27 and TRBJ1-4; unclear D gene. Trimming took off 0 bases at V and 8 bases at J, with 7 bases between the two ends. Germline values: CDR1 MNHEY, CDR2 SMNVEV (reference sequence). The CDR3 sequence is 13 residues long. The CDR3 DNA reads as TGTGCCAGCAGTTTATCAGGGTGGGAAAAACTGTTTTTT. It specifies CASSLSGWEKLFF.

This chain links TRBV3-1 (or the pseudogene TRBV3-2) with TRBJ2-1; the D is unclear. Germline values: CDR1 LGHDT, CDR2 YNNKEL (reference sequence). This CDR3 contains 14 residues. Trimming cost V 1 base and J 5 bases, with 9 bases left between them. The CDR3 DNA is TGTGCCAGCAGCCAAGTCCGCGCAAACAATGAGCAGTTCTTC. Protein sequence: CASSQVRANNEQFF.

This clone was observed a single time. The identical CDR3 is also encoded by other nucleotide sequences in the sample. V is TRBV15 and J is TRBJ2-5; D unresolved. Germline CDR1 reads LNHNV; CDR2 reads YYDKDF (reference sequence). This CDR3 contains 12 residues. The V and J ends lost 0 bases and 4 bases respectively, with 3 bases between them. In nucleotides, the CDR3 is TGTGCCACCAGCAGAGATCGAGAGACCCAGTACTTC. Its protein product is CATSRDRETQYF.

The chain employs TRBV9 and TRBJ1-3; no clear D gene. Germline-derived CDR1 and CDR2 are SGDLS and YYNGEE. CDR3 size: 14 residues. The germline V and J ends were trimmed by 1 base and 0 bases, with 5 bases remaining between them. CDR3 region: CASSVHSSGNTIYF. The CDR3 DNA follows: TGTGCCAGCAGCGTACACAGCTCTGGAAACACCATATATTTT.

This clone came up once. CDR3: CASSLGGGEQFF. In nucleotides, the CDR3 is TGCGCCAGCAGCCTCGGGGGGGGTGAGCAGTTCTTC. The J gene is TRBJ2-1, the V gene TRBV4-1; 8 nucleotides agree with TRBD2. Unmatched junction bases numbered 2, after V lost 4 bases and J lost 9 bases. The CDR3 loop spans 12 amino acids. Germline V gives CDR1 MGHRA, CDR2 YSYEKL.

The chain is built from TRBV7-2 and TRBJ2-2, with a possible D match to TRBD2 (7 bases). Germline lookup yields CDR1 SGHTA and CDR2 FQGNSA. This CDR3 is built from 16 residues. Between the trimmed V and J ends, which lost 4 bases and 7 bases, there was a span of 19 bases. In DNA, the CDR3 is TGTGCCAGCAGCTCCGGGGGGCCCCGGCAGGTCGGGGAGCTGTTTTTT. Translated: CASSSGGPRQVGELFF.

This clone appeared once. The J gene is TRBJ2-2, the V gene TRBV6-2 or TRBV6-3; D ambiguous. CDR1 MNHEY and CDR2 SVGEGT come from the germline V gene. Trimming took off 2 bases at V and 3 bases at J, with 7 bases between the two ends. The CDR3 has 14 amino acids. The CDR3 sequence: CASSYRYDTGELFF. The CDR3 DNA is TGTGCCAGCAGTTACCGGTACGACACCGGGGAGCTGTTTTTT.